The sequence of this T cell receptor beta chain was determined in a study of shared clonotypes between healthy human individuals. Findings of the study overall: Sequencing depth was expected to influence donor clonotype sharing. Estimated clonotype richness was generally higher in naive than memory subsets.

Germline V gene lookup returns CDR1 MDHEN and CDR2 SYDVKM. V lost 5 bases, J lost 0 bases, and 2 bases stayed unmatched. The CDR3 contains 15 residues. CD45RO-negative, CCR7-positively selected cells formed the naive CD8 fraction, excluding terminally differentiated effector memory CD45RA+ cells. TCRdb's copy holds only in-frame clones and misses some; the assay was immunoSEQ multiplex PCR. The sample has approximately 720,000 clones; about 90% are singletons. With respect to this clone: The antigen is undetermined.

The clonotype originates from a man aged 25 to 45 in good health. V usage is TRBV28 and J usage is TRBJ2-1; 9 positions match TRBD1. Sample: naive CD8+ T cells sorted from blood. DNA of the CDR3: TGTGCCAGCAGTGAGACAGGGGGCTCCTACAATGAGCAGTTCTTC. This sequence encodes CASSETGGSYNEQFF.